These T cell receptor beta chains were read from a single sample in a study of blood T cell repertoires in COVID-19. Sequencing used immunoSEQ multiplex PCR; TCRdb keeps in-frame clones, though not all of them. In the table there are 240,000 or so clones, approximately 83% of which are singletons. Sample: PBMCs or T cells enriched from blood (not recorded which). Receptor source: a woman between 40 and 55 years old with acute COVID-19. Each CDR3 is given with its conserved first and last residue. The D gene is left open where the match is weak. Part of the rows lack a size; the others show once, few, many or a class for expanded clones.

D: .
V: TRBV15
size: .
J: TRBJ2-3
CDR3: CATSRDRATPTDTQYF
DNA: TGTGCCACCAGCAGAGACAGGGCCACTCCCACAGATACGCAGTATTTT

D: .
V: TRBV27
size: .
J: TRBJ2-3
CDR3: CASSELGRSTDTQYF
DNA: TGTGCCAGCAGTGAGCTCGGGAGAAGCACAGATACGCAGTATTTT

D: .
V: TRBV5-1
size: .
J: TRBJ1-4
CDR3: CASSLGQSHEKLFF
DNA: TGCGCCAGCAGCTTGGGCCAATCACACGAAAAACTGTTTTTT

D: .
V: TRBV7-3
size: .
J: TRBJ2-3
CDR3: CASSRGQNTDTQYF
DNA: TGTGCCAGCAGCCGGGGACAAAACACAGATACGCAGTATTTT

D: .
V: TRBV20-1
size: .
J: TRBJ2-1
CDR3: CSASGRDTNSYNEQFF
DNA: TGCAGTGCTAGTGGCCGGGACACCAACTCCTACAATGAGCAGTTCTTC

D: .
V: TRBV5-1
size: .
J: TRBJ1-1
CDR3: CASSSSFGADTEAFF
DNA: TGCGCCAGCAGCTCCAGTTTTGGGGCGGACACTGAAGCTTTCTTT

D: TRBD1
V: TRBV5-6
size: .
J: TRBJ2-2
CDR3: CASSFFETGDTGELFF
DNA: TGTGCCAGCAGCTTCTTCGAGACAGGGGACACCGGGGAGCTGTTTTTT

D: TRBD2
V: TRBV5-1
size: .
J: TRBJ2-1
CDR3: CASSLEASGVYNEQFF
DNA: TGCGCCAGCAGCTTGGAGGCTAGCGGGGTTTACAATGAGCAGTTCTTC

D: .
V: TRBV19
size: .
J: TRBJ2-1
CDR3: CASSMWEAGGNEQFF
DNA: TGTGCCAGTAGTATGTGGGAGGCCGGGGGCAATGAGCAGTTCTTC

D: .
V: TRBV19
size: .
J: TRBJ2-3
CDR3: CASSIDGSADTQYF
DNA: TGTGCCAGTAGTATAGATGGGAGTGCAGATACGCAGTATTTT

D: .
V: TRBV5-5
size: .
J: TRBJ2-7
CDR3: CASSLSPTGYEQYF
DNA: TGTGCCAGCAGCTTGTCCCCCACCGGCTACGAGCAGTACTTC

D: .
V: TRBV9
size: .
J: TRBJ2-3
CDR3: CASSVDAKTSTDTQYF
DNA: TGTGCCAGTAGCGTAGATGCGAAAACTAGCACAGATACGCAGTATTTT

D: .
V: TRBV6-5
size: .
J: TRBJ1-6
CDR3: CASVPTAGNSPLHF
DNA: TGTGCCAGCGTTCCCACAGCGGGGAATTCACCCCTCCACTTT

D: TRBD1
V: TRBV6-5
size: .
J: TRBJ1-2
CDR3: CASRSGTGGFGYTF
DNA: TGTGCCAGCAGGTCCGGGACAGGGGGCTTTGGCTACACCTTC

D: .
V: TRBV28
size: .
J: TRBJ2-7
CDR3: CASRLNREAYEQYF
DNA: TGTGCCAGCAGGCTAAACCGGGAAGCCTACGAGCAGTACTTC

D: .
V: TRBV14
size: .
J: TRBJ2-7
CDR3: CASSQNPGRGVFEQYF
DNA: TGTGCCAGCAGCCAAAATCCAGGCAGGGGTGTTTTCGAGCAGTACTTC

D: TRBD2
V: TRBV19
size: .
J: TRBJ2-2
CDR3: CASISMGLAVNTGELFF
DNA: TGTGCCAGTATTAGTATGGGACTAGCGGTGAACACCGGGGAGCTGTTTTTT

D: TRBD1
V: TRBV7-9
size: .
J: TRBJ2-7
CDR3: CASSTAGTGIYEQYF
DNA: TGTGCCAGCAGCACCGCGGGGACAGGGATCTACGAGCAGTACTTC

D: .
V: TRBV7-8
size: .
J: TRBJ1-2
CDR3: CASSLARNGYTF
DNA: TGTGCCAGCAGCTTAGCGCGTAATGGCTACACCTTC

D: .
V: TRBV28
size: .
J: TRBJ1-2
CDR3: CASSTALGGYTF
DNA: TGTGCCAGCAGTACAGCCCTCGGTGGGTACACCTTC

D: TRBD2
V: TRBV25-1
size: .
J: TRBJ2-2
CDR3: CASSLSLAGFNTGELFF
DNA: TGTGCCAGCAGTTTGTCACTAGCGGGGTTCAACACCGGGGAGCTGTTTTTT

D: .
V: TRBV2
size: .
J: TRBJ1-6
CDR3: CASTTLGSPLHF
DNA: TGTGCCAGCACCACGCTCGGTTCACCCCTCCACTTT

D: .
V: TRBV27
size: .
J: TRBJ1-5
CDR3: CASSLRELQPQHF
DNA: TGTGCCAGCAGTTTGAGGGAATTGCAGCCCCAGCATTTT

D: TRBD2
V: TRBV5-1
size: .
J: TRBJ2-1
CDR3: CASMRETNNEQFF
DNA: TGCGCCAGCATGCGGGAGACGAACAATGAGCAGTTCTTC

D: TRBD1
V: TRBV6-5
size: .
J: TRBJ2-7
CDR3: CATTGTGGNEQYF
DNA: TGTGCCACCACCGGGACAGGGGGCAACGAGCAGTACTTC

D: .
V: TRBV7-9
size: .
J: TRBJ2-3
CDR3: CASSLAIGLTDTQYF
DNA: TGTGCCAGCAGCTTAGCCATTGGGCTCACAGATACGCAGTATTTT

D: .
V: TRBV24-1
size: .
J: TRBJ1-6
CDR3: CATSDSRPQHNSPLHF
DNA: TGTGCCACCAGTGATTCAAGGCCACAGCATAATTCACCCCTCCACTTT

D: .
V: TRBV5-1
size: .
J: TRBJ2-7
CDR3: CASSLTGYEQYF
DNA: TGCGCCAGCAGCTTGACAGGATACGAGCAGTACTTC

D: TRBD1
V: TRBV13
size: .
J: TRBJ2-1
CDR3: CASSSPTGSSYNEQFF
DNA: TGTGCCAGCAGCTCGCCGACAGGGTCGTCCTACAATGAGCAGTTCTTC

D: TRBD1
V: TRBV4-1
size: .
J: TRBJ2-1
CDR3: CASSPWTGSYEQFF
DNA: TGCGCCAGCAGCCCTTGGACAGGGTCATATGAGCAGTTCTTC

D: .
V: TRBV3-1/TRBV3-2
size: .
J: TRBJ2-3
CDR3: CASSPTGLGTFSDTQYF
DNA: TGTGCCAGCAGCCCTACCGGACTGGGGACTTTTTCAGATACGCAGTATTTT

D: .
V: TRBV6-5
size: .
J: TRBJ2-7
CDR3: CASIAQNSYEQYF
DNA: TGTGCCAGCATCGCACAGAACTCCTACGAGCAGTACTTC

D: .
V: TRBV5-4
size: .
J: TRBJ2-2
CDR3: CASSLGGNLVAGELFF
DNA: TGTGCCAGCAGCTTGGGGGGCAACCTGGTGGCCGGGGAGCTGTTTTTT

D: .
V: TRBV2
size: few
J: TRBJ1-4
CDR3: CASSDNIRGEKLFF
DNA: TGTGCCAGCAGTGATAACATTCGGGGTGAAAAACTGTTTTTT

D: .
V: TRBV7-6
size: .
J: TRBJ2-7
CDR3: CASSLGSGTGGEQYF
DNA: TGTGCCAGCAGCCTAGGGAGTGGGACTGGTGGAGAGCAGTACTTC

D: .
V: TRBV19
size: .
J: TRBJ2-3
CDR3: CASSMGRASGDTQYF
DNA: TGTGCCAGTAGTATGGGCAGGGCCTCAGGAGATACGCAGTATTTT